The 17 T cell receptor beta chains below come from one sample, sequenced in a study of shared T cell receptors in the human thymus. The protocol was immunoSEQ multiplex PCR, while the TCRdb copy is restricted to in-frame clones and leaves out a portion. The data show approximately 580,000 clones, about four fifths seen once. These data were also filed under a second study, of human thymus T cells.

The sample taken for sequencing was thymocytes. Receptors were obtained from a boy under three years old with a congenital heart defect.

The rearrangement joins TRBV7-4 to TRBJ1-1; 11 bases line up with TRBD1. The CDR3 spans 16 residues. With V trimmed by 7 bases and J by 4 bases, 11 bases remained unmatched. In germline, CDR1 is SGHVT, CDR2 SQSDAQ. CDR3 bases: TGTGCCAGCACGCACAAGGACAGGGGGCATGTCACTGAAGCTTTCTTT. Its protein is CASTHKDRGHVTEAFF.

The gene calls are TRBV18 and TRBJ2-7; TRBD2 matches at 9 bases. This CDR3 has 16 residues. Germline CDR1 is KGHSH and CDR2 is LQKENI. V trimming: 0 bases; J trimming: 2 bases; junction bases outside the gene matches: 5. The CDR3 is CASSPPETSGPYEQYF. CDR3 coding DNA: TGTGCCAGCTCACCACCGGAGACTAGCGGTCCCTACGAGCAGTACTTC.

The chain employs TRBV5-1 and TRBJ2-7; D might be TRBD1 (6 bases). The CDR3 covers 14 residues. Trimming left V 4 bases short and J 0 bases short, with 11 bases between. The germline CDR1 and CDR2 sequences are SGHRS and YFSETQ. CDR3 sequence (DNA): TGCGCCAGCAGCAAGACAGGAGCCTCCTACGAGCAGTACTTC. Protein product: CASSKTGASYEQYF.

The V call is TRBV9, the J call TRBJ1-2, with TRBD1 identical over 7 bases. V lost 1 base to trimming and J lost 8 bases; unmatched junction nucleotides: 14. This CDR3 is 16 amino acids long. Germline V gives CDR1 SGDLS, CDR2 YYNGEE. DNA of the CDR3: TGTGCCAGCAGCGTAAGCCCCAACGGGACAGACCAGGGCTACACCTTC. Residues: CASSVSPNGTDQGYTF.

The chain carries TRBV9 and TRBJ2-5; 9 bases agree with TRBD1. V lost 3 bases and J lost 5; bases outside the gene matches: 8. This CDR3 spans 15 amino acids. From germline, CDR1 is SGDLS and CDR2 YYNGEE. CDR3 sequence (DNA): TGTGCCAGCAGCGGGAGGGACAGGGCATCGGAGACCCAGTACTTC. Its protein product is CASSGRDRASETQYF. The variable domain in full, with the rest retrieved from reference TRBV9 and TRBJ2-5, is DSGVTQTPKHLITATGQRVTLRCSPRSGDLSVYWYQQSLDQGLQFLIQYYNGEERAKGNILERFSAQQFPDLHSELNLSSLELGDSALYFCASSGRDRASETQYFGPGTRLLVL.

The CDR3 nucleotides read TGCGCCAGCAGCTTGGTGGGACTAGCGGGTGGGTACAATGAGCAGTTCTTC. Translating gives CASSLVGLAGGYNEQFF. The chain recombines TRBV5-1 with TRBJ2-1; TRBD2 agrees at 12 bases. CDR1 is SGHRS, CDR2 YFSETQ, per germline. V shed 0 bases and J 4 bases; nucleotides not matched to a gene: 5. CDR3 length equals 17 residues.

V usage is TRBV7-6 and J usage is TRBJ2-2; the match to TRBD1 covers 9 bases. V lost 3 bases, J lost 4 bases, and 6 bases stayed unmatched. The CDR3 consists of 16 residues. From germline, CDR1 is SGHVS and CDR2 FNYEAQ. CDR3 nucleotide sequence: TGTGCCAGCAGCTTTGGACAGGGGTGTCGCACCGGGGAGCTGTTTTTT. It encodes CASSFGQGCRTGELFF.

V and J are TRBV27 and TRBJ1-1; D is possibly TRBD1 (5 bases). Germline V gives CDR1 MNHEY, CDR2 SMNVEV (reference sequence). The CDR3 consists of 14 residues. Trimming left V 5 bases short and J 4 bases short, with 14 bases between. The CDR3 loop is CASSLIRGSTEAFF. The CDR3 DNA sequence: TGTGCCAGCAGTCTGATTAGGGGTAGCACTGAAGCTTTCTTT.

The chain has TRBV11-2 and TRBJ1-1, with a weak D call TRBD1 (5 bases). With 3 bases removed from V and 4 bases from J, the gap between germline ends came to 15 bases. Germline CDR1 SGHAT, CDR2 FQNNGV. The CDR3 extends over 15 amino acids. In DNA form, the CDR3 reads TGTGCCAGCAGCTTGGTTTCTTTCAGGGTCACTGAAGCTTTCTTT. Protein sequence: CASSLVSFRVTEAFF.

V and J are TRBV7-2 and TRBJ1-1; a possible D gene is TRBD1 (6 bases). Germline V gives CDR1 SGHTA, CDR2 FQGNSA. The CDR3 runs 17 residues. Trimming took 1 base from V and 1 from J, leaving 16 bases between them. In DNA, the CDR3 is TGTGCCAGCAGCTTAGGACAGGTCAAGGGGCGGAACACTGAAGCTTTCTTT. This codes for CASSLGQVKGRNTEAFF.

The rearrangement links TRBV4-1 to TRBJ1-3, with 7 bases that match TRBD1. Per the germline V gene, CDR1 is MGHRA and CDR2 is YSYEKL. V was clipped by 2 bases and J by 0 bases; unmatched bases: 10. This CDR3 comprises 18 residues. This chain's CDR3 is CASSQIRDSERSGNTIYF. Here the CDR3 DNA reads TGCGCCAGCAGCCAAATCCGGGACAGCGAACGCTCTGGAAACACCATATATTTT.

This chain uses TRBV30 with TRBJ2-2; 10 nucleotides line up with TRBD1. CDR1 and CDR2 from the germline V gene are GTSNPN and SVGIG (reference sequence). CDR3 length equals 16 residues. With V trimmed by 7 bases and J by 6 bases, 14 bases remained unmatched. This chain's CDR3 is CAYPSPGQGNAGELFF. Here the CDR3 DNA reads TGTGCCTACCCATCACCGGGACAGGGGAATGCCGGGGAGCTGTTTTTT.

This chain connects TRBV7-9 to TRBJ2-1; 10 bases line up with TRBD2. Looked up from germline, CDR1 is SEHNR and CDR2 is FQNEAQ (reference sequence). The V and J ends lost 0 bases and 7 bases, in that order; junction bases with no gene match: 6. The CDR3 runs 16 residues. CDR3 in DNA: TGTGCCAGCAGCTTAGCGCTCGGACTAGCGGCAAATGAGCAGTTCTTC. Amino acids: CASSLALGLAANEQFF.

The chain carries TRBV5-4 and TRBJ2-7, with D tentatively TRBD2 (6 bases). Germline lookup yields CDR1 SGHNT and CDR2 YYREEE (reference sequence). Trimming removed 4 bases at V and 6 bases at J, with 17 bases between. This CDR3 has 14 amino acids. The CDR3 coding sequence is TGTGCCAGCAGCCCCAGACCTCCGGAGGGCGAGCAGTACTTC. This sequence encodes CASSPRPPEGEQYF. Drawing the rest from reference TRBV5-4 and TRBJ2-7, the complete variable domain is ETGVTQSPTHLIKTRGQQVTLRCSSQSGHNTVSWYQQALGQGPQFIFQYYREEENGRGNFPPRFSGLQFPNYSSELNVNALELDDSALYLCASSPRPPEGEQYFGPGTRLTVT.

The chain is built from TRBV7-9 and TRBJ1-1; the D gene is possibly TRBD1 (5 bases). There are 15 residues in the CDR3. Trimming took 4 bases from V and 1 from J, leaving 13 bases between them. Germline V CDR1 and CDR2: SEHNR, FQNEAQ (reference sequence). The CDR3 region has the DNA TGTGCCAGCAGCTGGACCAGGGTGTGGAACACTGAAGCTTTCTTT. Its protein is CASSWTRVWNTEAFF.

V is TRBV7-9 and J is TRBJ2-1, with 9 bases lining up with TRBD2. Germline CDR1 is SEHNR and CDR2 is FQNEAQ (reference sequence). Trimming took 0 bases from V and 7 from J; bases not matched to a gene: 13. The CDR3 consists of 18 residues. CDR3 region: CASSLAGGRLAGMNEQFF. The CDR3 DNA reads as TGTGCCAGCAGCTTAGCGGGCGGTCGGCTAGCGGGAATGAATGAGCAGTTCTTC.

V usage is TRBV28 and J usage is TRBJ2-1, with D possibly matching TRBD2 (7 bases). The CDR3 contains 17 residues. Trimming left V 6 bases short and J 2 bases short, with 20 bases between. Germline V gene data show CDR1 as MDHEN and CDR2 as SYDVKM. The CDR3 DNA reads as TGTGCCAGCAGGTCCGGTGGGGAGGGGGGGGCCTACAATGAGCAGTTCTTC. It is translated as CASRSGGEGGAYNEQFF.